Described below is a single T cell receptor (beta chain) sequence and its context. No antigen is known for it. Per the germline V gene, CDR1 is SGHTA and CDR2 is FQGNSA. The V and J ends lost 4 bases and 7 bases, in that order; junction bases with no gene match: 18. This CDR3 contains 17 residues. This sample was included in a study of blood T cells in healthy people across ages. Study-level points and caveats: Donor CMV infection status was unknown, possibly confounding age-related changes in expanded clonotypes. As age increased, TCR beta diversity per million T cells fell in a roughly linear fashion.

The authors extracted at least 6 micrograms of total RNA per sample. A second PCR, run for about 6 to 11 cycles, used a sample-barcoded 5' primer plus a J-beta primer mix. Any given sample supplied a minimum of 3 million CDR3-containing paired-end reads. MiXCR, applied by TCRdb to the 5' RACE reads, yields one record per CDR3 protein. This table has 1 million or so distinct CDR3 sequences, 40% to 45% appearing once. The V and J genes are TRBV7-2 and TRBJ2-7; 8 bases agree with TRBD2. The TCR sequence derives from a woman aged 60-75 years in good health. Sequencing was done on a sample of blood. CDR3 loop: CASSYIAGLGFYNEQYF. DNA for the CDR3: TGTGCCAGCAGCTACATTGCGGGACTAGGCTTTTACAATGAGCAGTACTTC.